These 18 T cell receptor beta chains came from one sample sequenced in a study of T cell responses to AZD1222 COVID-19 vaccine. Profiling relied on immunoSEQ multiplex PCR, and the TCRdb table lists in-frame clones only, not all of them. The sample consists of some 120,000 clones, about 85% of them appearing once. The sample here was peripheral blood, taken on day 0 of AZD1222 vaccination. The receptor source for this set is an adult in good health.

This chain uses TRBV14 with TRBJ2-1; D uncertain. Per the germline V gene, CDR1 is SGHDN and CDR2 is FVKESK. Deletions cut 2 bases from V and 5 bases from J, with 7 bases between. The CDR3 spans 13 residues. The CDR3 loop is CASSQTPNNEQFF. CDR3 nucleotide sequence: TGTGCCAGCAGCCAAACCCCTAACAATGAGCAGTTCTTC.

The chain has TRBV7-3 and TRBJ2-7; perhaps TRBD1 as D (6 bases). Germline-derived CDR1 and CDR2 are SGHTA and FQGTGA. Trimming took 0 bases from V and 3 from J, leaving 12 bases between them. CDR3 length: 15 residues. CDR3 region: CASSLTSGEVYEQYF. The CDR3 bases are TGTGCCAGCAGCTTAACTTCAGGGGAAGTCTACGAGCAGTACTTC.

J is TRBJ2-2 and V is TRBV19, with a possible D match to TRBD1 (5 bases). The CDR3 has 13 residues. Per germline, CDR1 LNHDA and CDR2 SQIVND (reference sequence). V lost 4 bases and J lost 6, with 9 bases in between. The DNA for the CDR3 is TGTGCCAGTAGTACCCAGGGTGCCGGGGAGCTGTTTTTT. Translated, it gives CASSTQGAGELFF.

The chain couples TRBV10-2 to TRBJ1-5, with 9 bases lining up with TRBD1. J gave up 0 bases and V 3 bases, and 6 bases lay outside the gene matches. CDR1 WSHSY and CDR2 SAAADI come from the germline V gene. The CDR3 runs to 17 residues. The CDR3 loop reads CASSDMTGGYSNQPQHF. CDR3 nucleotides: TGCGCCAGCAGTGATATGACAGGGGGTTATAGCAATCAGCCCCAGCATTTT.

The rearrangement uses TRBV28 and TRBJ2-3; D is possibly TRBD2 (5 bases). The germline V gene has CDR1 MDHEN and CDR2 SYDVKM. The CDR3 has 14 amino acids. Trimming left V 7 bases short and J 3 bases short, with 14 bases between. CDR3 region: CASTPLTGTDTQYF. The CDR3 DNA follows: TGTGCCAGCACCCCCTTGACGGGAACAGATACGCAGTATTTT.

This clone appeared a few times. V is TRBV2 and J is TRBJ1-2; the D is unclear. Trimming cost V 0 bases and J 7 bases, with 12 bases left between them. The germline V gene encodes CDR1 SNHLY and CDR2 FYNNEI. This CDR3 contains 14 residues. CDR3 amino acids: CASSEAPAAGGYTF. The CDR3 nucleotides are TGTGCCAGCAGTGAAGCTCCCGCTGCGGGTGGCTACACCTTC.

The genes are TRBV24-1 and TRBJ2-5; D is ambiguous. V was cut by 4 bases and J by 2 bases, with 16 bases left in between. Germline lookup yields CDR1 KGHDR and CDR2 SFDVKD. The CDR3 extends over 16 amino acids. The CDR3 nucleotides are TGTGCCACCAGTGACCCTGGGGTTAGCCTGCAAGAGACCCAGTACTTC. Its translation is CATSDPGVSLQETQYF.

The table lists this clone with a count of one. One end of the junction is discordant with germline, which a read error may explain. V usage is TRBV28 and J usage is TRBJ2-7; 7 bases are a match to TRBD1. The length of the CDR3 is 12 residues. Germline V CDR1 and CDR2: MDHEN, SYDVKM. DNA of the CDR3: TGTGCCAGCAGAATTACATCCGGACAGGAGTTGTTC. Amino acids: CASRITSGQELF.

This clone appeared once. This chain uses TRBV18 with TRBJ2-5, with 7 bases that match TRBD2. J was trimmed by 2 bases and V by 3 bases; bases with no gene match: 6. The CDR3 spans 15 residues. From germline, CDR1 is KGHSH and CDR2 LQKENI. The CDR3 reads CASSPVPAGQETQYF. CDR3 nucleotides: TGTGCCAGCTCACCGGTCCCAGCGGGGCAAGAGACCCAGTACTTC.

This chain joins TRBV5-1 and TRBJ1-3; maybe TRBD1 (5 bases). The V end was cut by 4 bases, the J end by 3 bases, with 11 bases between. In germline, CDR1 is SGHRS, CDR2 YFSETQ. The CDR3 has 14 residues. The CDR3, as DNA: TGCGCCAGCAGCGACAGAATGCTTGGAAACACCATATATTTT. Translation gives CASSDRMLGNTIYF. Using reference TRBV5-1 and TRBJ1-3 for the parts outside the CDR3, the full variable domain is KAGVTQTPRYLIKTRGQQVTLSCSPISGHRSVSWYQQTPGQGLQFLFEYFSETQRNKGNFPGRFSGRQFSNSRSEMNVSTLELGDSALYLCASSDRMLGNTIYFGEGSWLTVV.

CDR3 amino acids: CASTPGDTSYNEQFF. CDR3 bases: TGTGCCAGCACCCCAGGGGACACATCCTACAATGAGCAGTTCTTC. V and J are TRBV11-2 and TRBJ2-1; perhaps TRBD1 as D (6 bases). Trimming took 7 bases from V and 1 from J, leaving 14 bases between them. CDR1 and CDR2 (germline): SGHAT, FQNNGV. This CDR3 comprises 15 residues.

The chain employs TRBV7-8 and TRBJ1-2; D unclear. Trimming took 3 bases from V and 7 from J, leaving 6 bases between them. The CDR3 is made up of 11 amino acids. Looked up from germline, CDR1 is SGHVS and CDR2 is FQNEAQ. CDR3 residues: CASSLGSGYTF. As DNA, the CDR3 is TGTGCCAGCAGCTTGGGGTCTGGCTACACCTTC.

This clone was observed a single time. The rearrangement links TRBV29-1 to TRBJ1-4; TRBD1 agrees at 8 bases. Germline CDR1 reads SQVTM; CDR2 reads ANQGSEA. The junction had 7 bases not matched to a gene; V was cut back by 0 bases and J by 7 bases. This CDR3 is built from 15 residues. The CDR3 spells CSVEDLRQGTEKLFF. The CDR3 nucleotides are TGCAGCGTTGAAGACCTTCGACAGGGGACTGAAAAACTGTTTTTT.

V gene TRBV7-2 combines with J gene TRBJ2-5; 11 bases map to TRBD2. The germline gives CDR1 SGHTA, CDR2 FQGNSA. The CDR3 covers 15 residues. The junction had 1 base not matched to a gene; V was cut back by 3 bases and J by 1 base. CDR3 coding DNA: TGTGCCAGCAGCTTTACTAGCGGGGGCCAAGAGACCCAGTACTTC. Translated: CASSFTSGGQETQYF.

Worth noting for this clone: The same CDR3 is also encoded by other DNA sequences in this sample. The V call is TRBV15, the J call TRBJ1-1; no firm D call. The CDR3 consists of 14 residues. Germline assignment: CDR1 LNHNV and CDR2 YYDKDF (reference sequence). V was trimmed by 0 bases and J by 5 bases, leaving 10 bases between them. The CDR3, as DNA: TGTGCCACCAGCAGAGATCCAGGAAGGACTGAAGCTTTCTTT. This sequence encodes CATSRDPGRTEAFF.

The J gene is TRBJ1-6, the V gene TRBV11-2; D gene uncertain. Germline CDR1 and CDR2: SGHAT and FQNNGV. V dropped 7 bases and J dropped 6 bases, with 13 bases sitting between them. This CDR3 contains 14 residues. The CDR3 sequence: CASTNSFRNSPLHF. CDR3 bases: TGTGCCAGCACAAACAGCTTCCGTAATTCACCCCTCCACTTT.

This clone appeared many times. This chain uses TRBV6-1 with TRBJ1-6, with unresolved D. Looked up from germline, CDR1 is MNHNS and CDR2 is SASEGT. This CDR3 spans 13 amino acids. V was pared by 3 bases and J by 7 bases, with 7 bases between. CDR3 amino acids: CASSDLYNSPLHF. The CDR3 nucleotides read TGTGCCAGCAGTGATCTGTACAATTCACCCCTCCACTTT.

This clone was seen more than once but under ten times. The J gene is TRBJ1-2, the V gene TRBV29-1; perhaps TRBD1 as D (5 bases). Trimming removed 4 bases at V and 4 bases at J, with 10 bases between. This CDR3 has 12 amino acids. CDR1 SQVTM and CDR2 ANQGSEA come from the germline V gene. The CDR3: CSVAQGFYGYTF. CDR3 nucleotide sequence: TGCAGCGTTGCGCAGGGCTTCTATGGCTACACCTTC.